This entry features one TCR beta chain sequence. TCRdb processed the 5' RACE reads anew with MiXCR; each CDR3 protein has one entry. The sample has roughly 170,000 distinct CDR3 sequences; around 21% are singletons. This entry is derived from a study of T-cell memory formation after mild COVID-19. The CDR3 runs to 12 residues. Trimming shortened V by 3 bases and J by 2 bases, and 8 bases separated the two germline ends. The V gene's germline CDR1 is GTSNPN and CDR2 SVGIG (reference sequence). The rearrangement uses TRBV30 and TRBJ2-7; D is unclear. Sequencing was performed on PBMCs or a T cell subset sorted from them (not recorded which). The clonotype was recovered from an adult woman who had mild COVID-19 (a few samples of this study predate the infection). Cell type and time point are not known. The DNA of the CDR3 is TGTGCCTGGAGACTTAGCCCCTACGAGCAGTACTTC. The encoded protein is CAWRLSPYEQYF.